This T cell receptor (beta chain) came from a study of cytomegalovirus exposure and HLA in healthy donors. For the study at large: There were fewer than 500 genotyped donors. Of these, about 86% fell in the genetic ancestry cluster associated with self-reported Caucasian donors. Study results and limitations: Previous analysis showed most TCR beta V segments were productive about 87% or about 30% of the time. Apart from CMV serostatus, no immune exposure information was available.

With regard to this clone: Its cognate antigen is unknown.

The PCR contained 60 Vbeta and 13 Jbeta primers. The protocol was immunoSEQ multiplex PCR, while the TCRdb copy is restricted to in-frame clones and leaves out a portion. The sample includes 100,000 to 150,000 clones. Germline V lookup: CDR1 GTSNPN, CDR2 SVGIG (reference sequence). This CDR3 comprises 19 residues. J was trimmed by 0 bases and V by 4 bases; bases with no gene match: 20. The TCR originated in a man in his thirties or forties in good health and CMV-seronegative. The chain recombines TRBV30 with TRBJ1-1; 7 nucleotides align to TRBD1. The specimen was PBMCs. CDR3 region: CAWTNHKWDSTAMNTEAFF. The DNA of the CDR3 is TGTGCCTGGACAAATCATAAATGGGACAGCACAGCTATGAACACTGAAGCTTTCTTT. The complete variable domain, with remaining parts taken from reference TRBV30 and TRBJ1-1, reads SQTIHQWPATLVQPVGSPLSLECTVEGTSNPNLYWYRQAAGRGLQLLFYSVGIGQISSEVPQNLSASRPQDRQFILSSKKLLLSDSGFYLCAWTNHKWDSTAMNTEAFFGQGTRLTVV.